This T cell receptor beta chain was identified in a study of shared T cell receptors in the human thymus. Trimming shortened V by 4 bases and J by 4 bases, and 24 bases separated the two germline ends. The CDR3 is 17 amino acids. In germline, CDR1 is SGHNT, CDR2 YYREEE (reference sequence). TCRdb keeps only in-frame clones here, not all; method: immunoSEQ multiplex PCR. In the table there are some 400,000 clones, 95% of which are singletons. The sequence was obtained from a human donor. The sample consisted of thymocytes. The chain joins TRBV5-4 to TRBJ2-7; no clear D gene. CDR3 DNA: TGTGCCAGCAGCCACCACGCCTATAGTAAGGTTGCTTACGAGCAGTACTTC. Protein sequence: CASSHHAYSKVAYEQYF.